This T cell receptor (beta chain) was retrieved from a study of cytotoxic CD8 clonotypes in ibrutinib-treated CLL. Using immunoSEQ multiplex PCR, the repertoire was profiled, and TCRdb retains in-frame clones only, with some absent. The sample carries tens of thousands of clones, approximately 51% recorded once. Trimming cost V 1 base and J 4 bases, with 11 bases left between them. The CDR3 loop spans 15 amino acids. Germline lookup yields CDR1 MGHRA and CDR2 YSYEKL. The source of this sequence is a human donor with chronic lymphocytic leukemia. Source: PBMCs, taken after 12 months of ibrutinib treatment. The V gene is TRBV4-1, the J gene TRBJ1-5; the D is unclear. The CDR3 is CASSQVPGKNQPQHF. The DNA of the CDR3 is TGCGCCAGCAGCCAAGTTCCAGGAAAGAATCAGCCCCAGCATTTT.